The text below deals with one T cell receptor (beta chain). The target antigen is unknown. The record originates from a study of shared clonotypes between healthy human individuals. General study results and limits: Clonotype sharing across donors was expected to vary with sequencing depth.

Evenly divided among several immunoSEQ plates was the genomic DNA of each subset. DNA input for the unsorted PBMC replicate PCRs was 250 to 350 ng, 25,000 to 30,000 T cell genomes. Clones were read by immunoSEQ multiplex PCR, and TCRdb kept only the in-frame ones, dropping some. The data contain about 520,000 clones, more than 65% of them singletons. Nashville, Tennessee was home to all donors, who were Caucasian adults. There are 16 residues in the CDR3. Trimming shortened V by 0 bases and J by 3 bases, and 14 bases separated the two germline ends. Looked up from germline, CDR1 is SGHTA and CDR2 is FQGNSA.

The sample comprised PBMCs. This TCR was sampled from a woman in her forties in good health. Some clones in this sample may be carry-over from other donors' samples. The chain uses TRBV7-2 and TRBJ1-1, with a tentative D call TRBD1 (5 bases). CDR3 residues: CASSLATGRGDTEAFF. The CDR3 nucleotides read TGTGCCAGCAGCTTAGCGACGGGGCGCGGGGACACTGAAGCTTTCTTT.